The TCR beta chain described here comes from a study of blood T cell repertoires in COVID-19 (TCRdb year 2020). About the study as a whole: Collaborator samples came from the United States, Italy and Spain and covered acute and convalescent phases of COVID-19. The material from the prospective study consisted of cDNA or gDNA derived from T cells, B-cell-depleted T cells, or PBMCs. The dataset comprised deeply sampled blood TCRbeta repertoires from subjects exposed to, actively infected with, or recovered from COVID-19. The repertoires were released in a freely available public database intended as a resource for research on the immune response to SARS-CoV-2. The samples were drawn from the first 160 participants of the ongoing ImmuneRACE study and from 950 to 1,500 subjects provided by 6 global collaborators. Sample metadata almost always included a de-identified subject ID, COVID-19 status, age in years and sex. HLA class I and class II types, where available, came from metadata supplied by the sample provider rather than from assay-based typing.

A note on this clone: Its antigen remains unidentified. The input lacks base qualities; no much larger clone sits a single base away.

Samples from volunteer blood donors who had recovered from COVID-19 were contributed by a second Seattle source. Each collaborating institution followed its own protocols to collect whole blood in K2EDTA tubes. Collaborator samples were shipped for TCRbeta analysis as frozen whole blood, isolated PBMCs, or DNA extracted from either sample type. The immunoSEQ Assay, a bias-controlled multiplex PCR, was used to amplify TCRbeta CDR3 regions from genomic DNA. The study's processing was this. Nucleated cell counts per sample were estimated from amplification of reference gene primers within the assay. To quantify the absolute abundance of each unique TCRbeta CDR3 rearrangement, sequence reads were collapsed and filtered. For each sample, productive Simpson clonality was calculated as the square root of Simpson's diversity index across productive rearrangements. TCRdb mirrors the immuneACCESS table, restricted to in-frame sequences. Some clones are absent from its copies; in checked studies, under half trace to an unresolved V gene, and the reason for the others is unknown. For V, J and clone size, that table is used; D and trimming come from the DNA. The table for this sample lists under 250,000 clones; 80% to 85% of them were counted only once. The ten most abundant clones make up more than 1.5% of the sample.

From cysteine to phenylalanine, the CDR3 is 16 amino acids long. The CDR3 DNA has 48 bases and is translated from base 1. V sheds 3 bases and J sheds 3 bases, leaving 17 bases between their ends. As encoded in the germline V gene, CDR1 is MDHEN while CDR2 is SYDVKM. Summary of the overall study and its limitations: How much clinical and demographic metadata was included differed by source and by participant, and the metadata was provided uncurated.

Recombination linked TRBV28 to TRBJ1-2; TRBD1 is a weak D gene call, 5 bases matching. The receptor was isolated from a woman in her thirties or forties who had recovered from COVID-19. The sequenced sample was peripheral blood. In nucleotides, the sequence is TGTGCCAGCAGTTTCGGGGGGGAAGGTGTTGACTATGGCTACACCTTC. Translated, it gives CASSFGGEGVDYGYTF.